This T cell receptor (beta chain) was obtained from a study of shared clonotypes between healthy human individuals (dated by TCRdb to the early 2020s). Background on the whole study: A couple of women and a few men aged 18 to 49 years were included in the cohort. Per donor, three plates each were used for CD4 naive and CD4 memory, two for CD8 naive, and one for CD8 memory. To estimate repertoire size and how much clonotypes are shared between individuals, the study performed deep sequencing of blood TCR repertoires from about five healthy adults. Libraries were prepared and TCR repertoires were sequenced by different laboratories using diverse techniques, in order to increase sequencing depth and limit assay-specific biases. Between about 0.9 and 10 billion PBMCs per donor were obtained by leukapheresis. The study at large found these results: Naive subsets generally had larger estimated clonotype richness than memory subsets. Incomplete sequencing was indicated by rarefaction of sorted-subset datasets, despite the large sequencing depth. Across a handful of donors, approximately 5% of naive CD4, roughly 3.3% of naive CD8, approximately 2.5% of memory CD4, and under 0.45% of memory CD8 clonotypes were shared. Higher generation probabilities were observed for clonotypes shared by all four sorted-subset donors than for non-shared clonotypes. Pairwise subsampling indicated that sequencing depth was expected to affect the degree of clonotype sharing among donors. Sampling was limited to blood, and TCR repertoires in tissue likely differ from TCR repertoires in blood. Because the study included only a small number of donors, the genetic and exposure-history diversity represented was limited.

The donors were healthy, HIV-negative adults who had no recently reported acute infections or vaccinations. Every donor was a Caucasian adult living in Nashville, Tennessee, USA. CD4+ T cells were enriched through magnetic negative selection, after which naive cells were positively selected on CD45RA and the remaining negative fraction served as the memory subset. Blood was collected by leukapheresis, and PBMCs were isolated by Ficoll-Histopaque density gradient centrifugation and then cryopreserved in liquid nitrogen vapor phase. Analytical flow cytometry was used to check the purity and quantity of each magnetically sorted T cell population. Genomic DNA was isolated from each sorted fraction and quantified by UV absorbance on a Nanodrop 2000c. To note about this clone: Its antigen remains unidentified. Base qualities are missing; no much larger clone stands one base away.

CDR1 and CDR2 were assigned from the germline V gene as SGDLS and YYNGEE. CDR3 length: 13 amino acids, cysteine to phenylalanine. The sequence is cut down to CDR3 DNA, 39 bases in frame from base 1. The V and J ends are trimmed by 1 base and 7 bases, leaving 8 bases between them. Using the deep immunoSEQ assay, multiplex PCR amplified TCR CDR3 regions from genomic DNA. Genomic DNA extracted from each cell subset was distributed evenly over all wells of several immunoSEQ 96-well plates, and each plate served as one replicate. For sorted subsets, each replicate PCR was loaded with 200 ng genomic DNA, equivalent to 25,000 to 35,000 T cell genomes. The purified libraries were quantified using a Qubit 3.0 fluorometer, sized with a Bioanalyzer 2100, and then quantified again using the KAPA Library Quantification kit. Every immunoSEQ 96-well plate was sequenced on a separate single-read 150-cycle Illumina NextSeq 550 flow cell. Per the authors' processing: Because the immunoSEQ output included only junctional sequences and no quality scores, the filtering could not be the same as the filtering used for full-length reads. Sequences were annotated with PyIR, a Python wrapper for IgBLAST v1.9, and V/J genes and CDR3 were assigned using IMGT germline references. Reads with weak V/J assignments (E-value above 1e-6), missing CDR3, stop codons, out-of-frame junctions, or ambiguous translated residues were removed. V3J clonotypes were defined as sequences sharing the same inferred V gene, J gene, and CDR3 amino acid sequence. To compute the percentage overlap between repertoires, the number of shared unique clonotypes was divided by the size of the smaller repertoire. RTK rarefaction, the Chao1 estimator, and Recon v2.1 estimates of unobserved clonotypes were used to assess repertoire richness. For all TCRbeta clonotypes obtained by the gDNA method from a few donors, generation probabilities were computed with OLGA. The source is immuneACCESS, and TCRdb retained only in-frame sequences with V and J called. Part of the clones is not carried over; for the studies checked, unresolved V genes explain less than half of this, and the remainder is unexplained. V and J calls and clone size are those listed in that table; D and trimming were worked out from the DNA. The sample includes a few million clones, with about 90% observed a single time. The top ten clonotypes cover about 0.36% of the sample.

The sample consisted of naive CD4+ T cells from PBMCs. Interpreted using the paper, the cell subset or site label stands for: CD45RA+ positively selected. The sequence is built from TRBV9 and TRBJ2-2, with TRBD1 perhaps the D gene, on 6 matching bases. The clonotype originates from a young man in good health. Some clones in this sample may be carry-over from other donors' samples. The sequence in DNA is TGTGCCAGCAGCGTACAGGGGATCGGGGAGCTGTTTTTT. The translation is CASSVQGIGELFF.